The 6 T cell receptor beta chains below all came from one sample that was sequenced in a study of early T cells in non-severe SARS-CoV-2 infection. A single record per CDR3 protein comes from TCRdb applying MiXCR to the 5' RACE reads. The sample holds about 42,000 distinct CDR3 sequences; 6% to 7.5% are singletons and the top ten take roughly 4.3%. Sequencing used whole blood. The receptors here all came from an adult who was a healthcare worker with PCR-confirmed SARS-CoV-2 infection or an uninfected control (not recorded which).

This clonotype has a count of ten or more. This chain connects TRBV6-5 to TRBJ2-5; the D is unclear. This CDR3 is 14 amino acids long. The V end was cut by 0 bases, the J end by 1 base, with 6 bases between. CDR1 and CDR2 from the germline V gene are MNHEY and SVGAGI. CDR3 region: CASSYSLSQETQYF. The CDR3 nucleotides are TGTGCCAGCAGTTACTCGTTGAGCCAAGAGACCCAGTACTTC.

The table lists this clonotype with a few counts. The CDR3 loop reads CASSLLPGVAGDTDTQYF. CDR3 bases: TGTGCCAGCAGCCTCCTTCCGGGGGTAGCGGGGGACACAGATACGCAGTATTTT. V is TRBV4-2 and J is TRBJ2-3; TRBD2 agrees at 9 bases. Germline lookup yields CDR1 LGHNA and CDR2 YNFKEQ. The J segment lost 2 bases and the V segment lost 4 bases, leaving 13 bases of the junction unmatched. The CDR3 is made up of 18 amino acids.

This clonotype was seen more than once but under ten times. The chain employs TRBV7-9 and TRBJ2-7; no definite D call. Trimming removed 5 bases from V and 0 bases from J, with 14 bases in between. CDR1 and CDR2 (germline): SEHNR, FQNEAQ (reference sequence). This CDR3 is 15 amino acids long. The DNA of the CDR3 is TGTGCCAGCAGCCGACCATCGGGCAGCTCCTACGAGCAGTACTTC. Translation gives CASSRPSGSSYEQYF. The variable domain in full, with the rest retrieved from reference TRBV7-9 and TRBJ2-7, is DTGVSQNPRHKITKRGQNVTFRCDPISEHNRLYWYRQTLGQGPEFLTYFQNEAQLEKSRLLSDRFSAERPKGSFSTLEIQRTEQGDSAMYLCASSRPSGSSYEQYFGPGTRLTVT.

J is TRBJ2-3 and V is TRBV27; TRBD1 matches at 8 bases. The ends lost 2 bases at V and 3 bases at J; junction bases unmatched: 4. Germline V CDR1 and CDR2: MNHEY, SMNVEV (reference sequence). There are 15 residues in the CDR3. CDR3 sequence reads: CASSLRTGRTDTQYF. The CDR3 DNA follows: TGTGCCAGCAGTTTACGGACAGGGAGAACAGATACGCAGTATTTT.

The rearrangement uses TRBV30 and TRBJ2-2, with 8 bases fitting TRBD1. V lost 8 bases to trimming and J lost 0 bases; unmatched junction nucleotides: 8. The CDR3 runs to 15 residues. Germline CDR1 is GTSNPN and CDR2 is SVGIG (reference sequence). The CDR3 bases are TGTGCCACACCTCCGGGACAGGCGAACACCGGGGAGCTGTTTTTT. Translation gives CATPPGQANTGELFF.

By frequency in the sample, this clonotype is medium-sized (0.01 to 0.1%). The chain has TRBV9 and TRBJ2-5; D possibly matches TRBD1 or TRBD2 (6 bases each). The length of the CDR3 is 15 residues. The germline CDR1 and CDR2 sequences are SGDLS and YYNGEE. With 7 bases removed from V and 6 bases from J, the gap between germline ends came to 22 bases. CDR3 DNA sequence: TGTGCCAGCGCCCGAGAAGGGGGGCATACAAAGACCCAGTACTTC. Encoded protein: CASAREGGHTKTQYF.